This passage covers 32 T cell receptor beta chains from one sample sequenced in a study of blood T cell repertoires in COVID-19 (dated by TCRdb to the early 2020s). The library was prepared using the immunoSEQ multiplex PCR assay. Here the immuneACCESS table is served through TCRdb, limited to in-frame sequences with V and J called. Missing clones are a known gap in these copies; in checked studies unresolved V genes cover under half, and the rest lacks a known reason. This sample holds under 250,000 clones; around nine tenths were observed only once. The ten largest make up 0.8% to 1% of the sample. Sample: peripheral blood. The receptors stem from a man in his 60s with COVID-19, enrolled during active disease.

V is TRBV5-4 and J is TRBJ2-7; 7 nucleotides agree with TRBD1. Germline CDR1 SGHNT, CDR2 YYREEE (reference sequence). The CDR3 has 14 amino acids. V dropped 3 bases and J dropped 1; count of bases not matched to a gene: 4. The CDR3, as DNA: TGTGCCAGCAGCTCAGACAGGGTTTCCTACGAGCAGTACTTC. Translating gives CASSSDRVSYEQYF.

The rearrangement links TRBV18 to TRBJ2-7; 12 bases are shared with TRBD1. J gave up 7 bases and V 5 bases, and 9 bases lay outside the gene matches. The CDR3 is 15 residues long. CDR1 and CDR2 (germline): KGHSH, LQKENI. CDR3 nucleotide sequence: TGTGCCAGCTCATCGCCGGGACAGGGGGCGCGTGAGCAGTACTTC. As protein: CASSSPGQGAREQYF.

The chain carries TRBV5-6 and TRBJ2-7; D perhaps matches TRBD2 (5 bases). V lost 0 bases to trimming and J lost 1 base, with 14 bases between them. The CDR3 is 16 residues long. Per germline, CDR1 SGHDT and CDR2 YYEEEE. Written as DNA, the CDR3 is TGTGCCAGCAGCTTGGGTATGGCCGGGATATCCTACGAGCAGTACTTC. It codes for CASSLGMAGISYEQYF.

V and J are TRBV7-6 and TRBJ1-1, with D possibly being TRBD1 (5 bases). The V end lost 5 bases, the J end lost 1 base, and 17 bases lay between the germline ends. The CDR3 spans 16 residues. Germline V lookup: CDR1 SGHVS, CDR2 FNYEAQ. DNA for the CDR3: TGTGCCAGCAGCCCGGTGGCAGGGAAGGGGAACACTGAAGCTTTCTTT. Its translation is CASSPVAGKGNTEAFF. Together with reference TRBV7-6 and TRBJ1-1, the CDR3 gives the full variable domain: GAGVSQSPRYKVTKRGQDVALRCDPISGHVSLYWYRQALGQGPEFLTYFNYEAQQDKSGLPNDRFSAERPEGSISTLTIQRTEQRDSAMYRCASSPVAGKGNTEAFFGQGTRLTVV.

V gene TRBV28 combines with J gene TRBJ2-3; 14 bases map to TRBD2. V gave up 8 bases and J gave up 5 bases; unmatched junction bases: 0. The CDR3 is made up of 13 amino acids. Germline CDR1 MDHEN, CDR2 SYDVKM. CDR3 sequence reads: CASGLAGGDTQYF. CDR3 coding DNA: TGTGCCAGCGGACTAGCGGGAGGAGATACGCAGTATTTT.

DNA for the CDR3: TGCGCCAGCAGCCTTTTACCCGGGTCCTATGGCTACACCTTC. Translating it yields CASSLLPGSYGYTF. The J gene is TRBJ1-2, the V gene TRBV5-1; D remains unclear. The V gene lost 4 bases and the J gene lost 4 bases, with 14 bases spanning the gap. Germline V lookup: CDR1 SGHRS, CDR2 YFSETQ. This CDR3 comprises 14 residues.

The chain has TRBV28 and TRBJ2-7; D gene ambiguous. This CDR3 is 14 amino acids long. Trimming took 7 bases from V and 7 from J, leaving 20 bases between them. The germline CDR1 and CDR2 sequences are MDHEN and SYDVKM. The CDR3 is CASTPPSPRREQYF. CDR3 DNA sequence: TGTGCCAGCACCCCCCCCTCTCCCCGGAGAGAGCAGTACTTC.

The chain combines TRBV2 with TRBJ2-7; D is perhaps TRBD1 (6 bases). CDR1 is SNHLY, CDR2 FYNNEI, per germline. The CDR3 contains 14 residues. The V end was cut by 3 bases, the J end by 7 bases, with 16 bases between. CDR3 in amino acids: CASSEDRAAKEQYF. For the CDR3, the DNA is TGTGCCAGCAGTGAGGACAGAGCAGCGAAGGAGCAGTACTTC.

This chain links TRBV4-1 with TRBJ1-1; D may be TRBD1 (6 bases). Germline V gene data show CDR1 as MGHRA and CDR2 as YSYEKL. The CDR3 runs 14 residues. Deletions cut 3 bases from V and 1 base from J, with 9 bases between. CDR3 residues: CASSQDRRNTEAFF. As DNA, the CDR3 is TGCGCCAGCAGCCAGGACAGACGGAACACTGAAGCTTTCTTT.

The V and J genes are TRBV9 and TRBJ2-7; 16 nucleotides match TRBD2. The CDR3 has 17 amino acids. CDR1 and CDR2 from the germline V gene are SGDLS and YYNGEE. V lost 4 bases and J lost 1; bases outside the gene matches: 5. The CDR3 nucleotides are TGTGCCAGCAGCCCTCGGGGACTAGCGGGAGGGTCCTACGAGCAGTACTTC. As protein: CASSPRGLAGGSYEQYF.

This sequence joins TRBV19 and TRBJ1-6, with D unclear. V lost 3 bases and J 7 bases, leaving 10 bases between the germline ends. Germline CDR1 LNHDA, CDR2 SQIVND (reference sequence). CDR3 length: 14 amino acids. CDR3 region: CASSIYPSNSPLHF. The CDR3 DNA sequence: TGTGCCAGTAGTATCTACCCGTCGAATTCACCCCTCCACTTT.

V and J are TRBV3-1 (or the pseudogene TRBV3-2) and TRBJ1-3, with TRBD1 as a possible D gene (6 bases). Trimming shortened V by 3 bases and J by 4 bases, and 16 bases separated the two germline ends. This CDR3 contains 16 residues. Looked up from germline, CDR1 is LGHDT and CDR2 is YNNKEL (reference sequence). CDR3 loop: CASSQASGTSGNTIYF. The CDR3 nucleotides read TGTGCCAGCAGCCAGGCCTCCGGGACATCCGGAAACACCATATATTTT.

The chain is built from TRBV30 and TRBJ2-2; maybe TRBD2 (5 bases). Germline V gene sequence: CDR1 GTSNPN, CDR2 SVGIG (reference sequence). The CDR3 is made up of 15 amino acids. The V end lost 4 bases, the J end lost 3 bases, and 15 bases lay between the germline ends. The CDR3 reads CAWTSSFTDTGELFF. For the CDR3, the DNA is TGTGCCTGGACTAGCAGTTTTACGGACACCGGGGAGCTGTTTTTT.

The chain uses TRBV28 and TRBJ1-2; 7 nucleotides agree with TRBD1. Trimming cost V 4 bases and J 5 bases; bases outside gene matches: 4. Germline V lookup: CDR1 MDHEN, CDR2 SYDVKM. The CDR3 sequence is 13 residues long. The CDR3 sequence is CASSWGQQYGYTF. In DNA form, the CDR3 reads TGTGCCAGCAGTTGGGGACAGCAATATGGCTACACCTTC.

For the CDR3, the DNA is TGTGCCTGGAGTGTACTGAGGGGGTACACCGGGGAGCTGTTTTTT. Translated, it gives CAWSVLRGYTGELFF. The J gene is TRBJ2-2, the V gene TRBV30; possibly TRBD1 for D (6 bases). Germline CDR1 is GTSNPN and CDR2 is SVGIG (reference sequence). This CDR3 is built from 15 residues. Trimming took off 0 bases at V and 3 bases at J, with 11 bases between the two ends.

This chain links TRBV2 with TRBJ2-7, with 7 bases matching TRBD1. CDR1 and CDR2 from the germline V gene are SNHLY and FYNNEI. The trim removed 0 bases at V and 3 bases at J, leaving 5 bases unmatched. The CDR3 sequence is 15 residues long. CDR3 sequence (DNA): TGTGCCAGCAGTGAAGCCAGGGACAGAATCTACGAGCAGTACTTC. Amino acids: CASSEARDRIYEQYF.

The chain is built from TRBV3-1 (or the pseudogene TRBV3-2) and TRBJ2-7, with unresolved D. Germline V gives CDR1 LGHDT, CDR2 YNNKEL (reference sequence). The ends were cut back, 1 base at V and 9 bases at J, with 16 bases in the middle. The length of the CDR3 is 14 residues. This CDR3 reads CASSQAQARSGQYF. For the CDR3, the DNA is TGTGCCAGCAGCCAAGCCCAGGCACGATCCGGGCAGTACTTC.

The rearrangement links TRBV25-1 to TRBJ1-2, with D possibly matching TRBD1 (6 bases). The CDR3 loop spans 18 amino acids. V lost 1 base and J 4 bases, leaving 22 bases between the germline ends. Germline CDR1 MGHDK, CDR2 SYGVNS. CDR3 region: CASSESTPSGHGTYGYTF. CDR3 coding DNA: TGTGCCAGCAGTGAATCCACTCCCTCGGGACACGGGACCTATGGCTACACCTTC.

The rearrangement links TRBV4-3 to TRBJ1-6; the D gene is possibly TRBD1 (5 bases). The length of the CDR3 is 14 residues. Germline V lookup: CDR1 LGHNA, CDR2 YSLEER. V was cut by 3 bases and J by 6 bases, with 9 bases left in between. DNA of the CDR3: TGCGCCAGCAGCCATAGACAGAGTAATTCACCCCTCCACTTT. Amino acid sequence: CASSHRQSNSPLHF.

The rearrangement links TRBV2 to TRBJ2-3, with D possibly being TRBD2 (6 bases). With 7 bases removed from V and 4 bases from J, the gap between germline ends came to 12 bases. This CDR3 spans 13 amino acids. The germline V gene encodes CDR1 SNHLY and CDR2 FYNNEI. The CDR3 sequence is CASNLEGSDTQYF. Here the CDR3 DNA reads TGTGCCAGCAATCTGGAGGGCTCAGATACGCAGTATTTT.

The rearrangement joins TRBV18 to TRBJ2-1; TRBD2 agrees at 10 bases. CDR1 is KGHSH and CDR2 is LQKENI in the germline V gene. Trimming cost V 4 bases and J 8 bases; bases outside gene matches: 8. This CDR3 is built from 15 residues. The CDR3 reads CASSHLAGVFDEQFF. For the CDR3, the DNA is TGTGCCAGCTCACACCTAGCGGGAGTATTCGATGAGCAGTTCTTC.

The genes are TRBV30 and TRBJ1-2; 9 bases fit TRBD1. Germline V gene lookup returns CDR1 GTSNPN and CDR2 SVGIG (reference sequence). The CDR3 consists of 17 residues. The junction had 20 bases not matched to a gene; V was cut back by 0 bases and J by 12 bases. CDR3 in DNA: TGTGCCTGGAGTGTAGGGGGGATCTATAGGGACAGGGAGCCCAACACCTTC. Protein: CAWSVGGIYRDREPNTF.

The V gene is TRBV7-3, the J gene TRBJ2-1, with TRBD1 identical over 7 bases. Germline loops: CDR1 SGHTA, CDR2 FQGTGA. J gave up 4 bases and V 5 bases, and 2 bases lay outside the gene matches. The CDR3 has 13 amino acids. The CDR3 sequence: CASSRDSYNEQFF. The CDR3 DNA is TGTGCCAGCAGCCGGGACAGTTACAATGAGCAGTTCTTC.

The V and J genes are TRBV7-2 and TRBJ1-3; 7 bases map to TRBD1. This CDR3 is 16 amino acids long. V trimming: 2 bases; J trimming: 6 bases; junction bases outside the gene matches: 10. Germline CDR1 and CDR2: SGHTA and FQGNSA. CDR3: CASSLLQGGTQNTIYF. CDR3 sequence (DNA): TGTGCCAGCAGCTTACTGCAGGGGGGAACCCAAAACACCATATATTTT.

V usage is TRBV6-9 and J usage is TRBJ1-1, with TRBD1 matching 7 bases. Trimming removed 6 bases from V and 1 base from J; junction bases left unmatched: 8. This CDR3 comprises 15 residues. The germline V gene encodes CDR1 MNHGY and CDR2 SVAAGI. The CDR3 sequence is CASRPDREKNTEAFF. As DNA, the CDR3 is TGTGCCAGCAGGCCTGACAGGGAGAAGAACACTGAAGCTTTCTTT.

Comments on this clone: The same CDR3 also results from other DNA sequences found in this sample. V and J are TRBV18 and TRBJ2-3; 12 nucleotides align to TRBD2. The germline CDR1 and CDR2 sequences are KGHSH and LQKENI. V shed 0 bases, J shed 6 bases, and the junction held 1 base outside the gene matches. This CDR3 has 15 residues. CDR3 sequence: CASSPPTSGGDTQYF. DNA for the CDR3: TGTGCCAGCTCACCACCTACTAGCGGGGGGGATACGCAGTATTTT.

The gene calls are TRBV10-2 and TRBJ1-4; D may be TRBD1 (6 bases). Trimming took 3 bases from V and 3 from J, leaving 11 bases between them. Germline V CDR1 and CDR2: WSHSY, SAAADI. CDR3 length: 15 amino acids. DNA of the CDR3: TGCGCCAGCAGTGAAGGGGGACCGCCTAATGAAAAACTGTTTTTT. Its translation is CASSEGGPPNEKLFF.

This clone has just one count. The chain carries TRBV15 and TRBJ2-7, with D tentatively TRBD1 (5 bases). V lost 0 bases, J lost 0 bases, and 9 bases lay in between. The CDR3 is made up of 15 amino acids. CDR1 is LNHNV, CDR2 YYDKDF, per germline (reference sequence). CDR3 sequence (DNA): TGTGCCACCAGCAGAGAAGACAGTCTCTCCTACGAGCAGTACTTC. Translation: CATSREDSLSYEQYF.

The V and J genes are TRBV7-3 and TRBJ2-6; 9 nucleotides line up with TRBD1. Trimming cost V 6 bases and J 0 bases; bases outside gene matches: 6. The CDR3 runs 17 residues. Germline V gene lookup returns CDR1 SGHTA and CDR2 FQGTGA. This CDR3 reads CASRTTGGVSGANVLTF. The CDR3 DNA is TGTGCCAGCAGGACGACAGGGGGTGTCTCTGGGGCCAACGTCCTGACTTTC.

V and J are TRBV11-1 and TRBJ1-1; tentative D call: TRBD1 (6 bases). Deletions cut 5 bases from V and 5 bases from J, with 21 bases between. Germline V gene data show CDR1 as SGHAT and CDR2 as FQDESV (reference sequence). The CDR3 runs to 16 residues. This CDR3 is CASSLRVGGARTEAFF. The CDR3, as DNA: TGTGCCAGCAGCCTAAGGGTCGGGGGGGCGCGAACTGAAGCTTTCTTT. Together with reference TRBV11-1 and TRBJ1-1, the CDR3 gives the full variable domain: EAEVAQSPRYKITEKSQAVAFWCDPISGHATLYWYRQILGQGPELLVQFQDESVVDDSQLPKDRFSAERLKGVDSTLKIQPAELGDSAMYLCASSLRVGGARTEAFFGQGTRLTVV.

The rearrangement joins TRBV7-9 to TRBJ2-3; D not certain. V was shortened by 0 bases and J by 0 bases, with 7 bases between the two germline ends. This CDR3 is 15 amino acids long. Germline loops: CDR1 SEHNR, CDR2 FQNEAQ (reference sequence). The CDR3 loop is CASSLASVSTDTQYF. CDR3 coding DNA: TGTGCCAGCAGCTTAGCCTCAGTTAGCACAGATACGCAGTATTTT.

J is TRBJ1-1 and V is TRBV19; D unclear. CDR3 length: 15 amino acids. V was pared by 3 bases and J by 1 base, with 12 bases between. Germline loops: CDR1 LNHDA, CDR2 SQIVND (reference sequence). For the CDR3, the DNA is TGTGCCAGTAGTATGAAGCGAAAACCGAACACTGAAGCTTTCTTT. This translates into CASSMKRKPNTEAFF.